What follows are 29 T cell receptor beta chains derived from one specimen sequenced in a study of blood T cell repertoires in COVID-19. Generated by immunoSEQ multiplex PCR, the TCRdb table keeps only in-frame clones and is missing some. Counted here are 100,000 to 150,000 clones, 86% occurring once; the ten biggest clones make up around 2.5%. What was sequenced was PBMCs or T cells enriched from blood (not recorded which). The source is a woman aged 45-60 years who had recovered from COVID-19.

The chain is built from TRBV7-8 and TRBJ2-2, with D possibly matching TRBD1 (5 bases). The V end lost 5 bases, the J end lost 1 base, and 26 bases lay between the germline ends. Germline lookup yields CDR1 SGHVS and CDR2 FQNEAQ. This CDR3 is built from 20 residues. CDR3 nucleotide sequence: TGTGCCAGCAGCCTCCTGTGGTCGCAGGGCCACACAAGGAACACCGGGGAGCTGTTTTTT. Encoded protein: CASSLLWSQGHTRNTGELFF.

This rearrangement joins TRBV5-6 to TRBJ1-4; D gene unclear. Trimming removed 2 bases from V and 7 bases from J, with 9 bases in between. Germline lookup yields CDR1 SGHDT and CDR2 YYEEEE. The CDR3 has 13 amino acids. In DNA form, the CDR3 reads TGTGCCAGCAGCTTTGGTCCCGGTGAAAAACTGTTTTTT. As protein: CASSFGPGEKLFF.

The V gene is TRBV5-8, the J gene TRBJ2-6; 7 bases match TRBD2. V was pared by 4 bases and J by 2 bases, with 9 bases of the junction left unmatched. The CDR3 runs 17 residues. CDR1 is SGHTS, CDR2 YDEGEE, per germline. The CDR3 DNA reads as TGTGCCAGCAGCCTCGGGGGGAAACGGGCTGGGGCCAACGTCCTGACTTTC. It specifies CASSLGGKRAGANVLTF.

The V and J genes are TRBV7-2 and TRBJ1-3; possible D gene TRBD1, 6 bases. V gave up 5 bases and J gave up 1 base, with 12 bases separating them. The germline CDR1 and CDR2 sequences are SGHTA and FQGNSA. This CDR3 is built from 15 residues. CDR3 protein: CASSPDRKSGNTIYF. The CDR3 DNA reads TGTGCCAGCAGCCCTGACAGGAAATCTGGAAACACCATATATTTT.

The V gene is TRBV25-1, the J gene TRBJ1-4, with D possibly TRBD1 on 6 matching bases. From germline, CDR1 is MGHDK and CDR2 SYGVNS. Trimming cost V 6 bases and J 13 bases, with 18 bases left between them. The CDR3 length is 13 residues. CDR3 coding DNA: TGTGCCAGCAGAGACTCAGGGGTGCATGCACTGTTTTTT. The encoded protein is CASRDSGVHALFF. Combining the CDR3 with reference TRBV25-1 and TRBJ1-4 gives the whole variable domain EADIYQTPRYLVIGTGKKITLECSQTMGHDKMYWYQQDPGMELHLIHYSYGVNSTEKGDLSSESTVSRIRTEHFPLTLESARPSHTSQYLCASRDSGVHALFFGSGTQLSVL.

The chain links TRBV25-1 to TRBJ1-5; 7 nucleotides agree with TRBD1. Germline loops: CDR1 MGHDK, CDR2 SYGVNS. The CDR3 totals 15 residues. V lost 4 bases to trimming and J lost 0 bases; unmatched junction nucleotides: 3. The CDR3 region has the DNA TGTGCCAGCAGTGCCGGGACAGTTAGCAATCAGCCCCAGCATTTT. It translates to CASSAGTVSNQPQHF.

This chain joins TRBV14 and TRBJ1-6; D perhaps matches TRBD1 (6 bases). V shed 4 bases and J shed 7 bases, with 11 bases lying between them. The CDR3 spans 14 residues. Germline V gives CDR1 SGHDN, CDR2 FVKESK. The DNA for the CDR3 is TGTGCCAGCAGCCGGGACATCGGGAATTCACCCCTCCACTTT. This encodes CASSRDIGNSPLHF.

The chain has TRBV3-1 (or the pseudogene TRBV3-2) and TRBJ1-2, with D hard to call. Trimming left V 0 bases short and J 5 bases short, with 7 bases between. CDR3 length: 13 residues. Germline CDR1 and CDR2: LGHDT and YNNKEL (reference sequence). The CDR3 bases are TGTGCCAGCAGCCAAGAGCGCGCATATGGCTACACCTTC. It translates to CASSQERAYGYTF.

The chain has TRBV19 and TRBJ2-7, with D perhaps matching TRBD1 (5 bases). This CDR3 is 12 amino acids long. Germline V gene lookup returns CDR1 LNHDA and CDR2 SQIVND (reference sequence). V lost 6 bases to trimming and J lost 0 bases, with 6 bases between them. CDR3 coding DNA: TGTGCCAGTAGAGGGGACTCCTACGAGCAGTACTTC. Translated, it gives CASRGDSYEQYF.

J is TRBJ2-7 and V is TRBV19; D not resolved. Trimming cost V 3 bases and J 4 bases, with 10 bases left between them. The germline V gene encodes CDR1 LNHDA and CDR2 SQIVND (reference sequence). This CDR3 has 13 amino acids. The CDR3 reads CASSIRQTYEQYF. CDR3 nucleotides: TGTGCCAGTAGTATTCGCCAAACTTACGAGCAGTACTTC.

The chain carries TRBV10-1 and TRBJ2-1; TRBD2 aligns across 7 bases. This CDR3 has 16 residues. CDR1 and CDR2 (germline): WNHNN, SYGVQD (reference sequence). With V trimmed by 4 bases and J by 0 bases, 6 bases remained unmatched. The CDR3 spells CASSGLLASSYNEQFF. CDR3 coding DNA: TGCGCCAGCAGTGGGTTACTAGCGAGCTCCTACAATGAGCAGTTCTTC.

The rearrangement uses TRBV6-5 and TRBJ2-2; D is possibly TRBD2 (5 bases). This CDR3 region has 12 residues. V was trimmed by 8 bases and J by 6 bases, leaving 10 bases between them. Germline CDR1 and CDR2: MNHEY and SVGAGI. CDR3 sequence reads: CASGRNSGELFF. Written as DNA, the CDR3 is TGTGCCAGCGGGAGAAACTCCGGGGAGCTGTTTTTT.

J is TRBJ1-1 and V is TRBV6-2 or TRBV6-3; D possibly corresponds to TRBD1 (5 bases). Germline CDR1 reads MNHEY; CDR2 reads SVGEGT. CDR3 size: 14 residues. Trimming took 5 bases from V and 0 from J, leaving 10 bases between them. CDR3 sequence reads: CASSRQSMNTEAFF. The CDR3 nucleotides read TGTGCCAGCAGTCGACAGAGCATGAACACTGAAGCTTTCTTT.

The CDR3 DNA is TGTGCCAGCAGGGGGTTGGGAGCGCAGTATTTT. Translation gives CASRGLGAQYF. The chain recombines TRBV11-3 with TRBJ2-3, with D possibly matching TRBD2 (5 bases). The germline V gene has CDR1 SGHNT and CDR2 YENEEA. The CDR3 length is 11 residues. V shed 6 bases and J shed 10 bases, with 11 bases lying between them.

CDR3: CASRPGGLSGEKLFF. As DNA, the CDR3 is TGTGCCAGTAGGCCAGGGGGGCTTTCGGGTGAAAAACTGTTTTTT. The rearrangement links TRBV19 to TRBJ1-4; 7 nucleotides line up with TRBD1. V gave up 6 bases and J gave up 7 bases; unmatched junction bases: 11. The CDR3 is 15 residues long. The germline gives CDR1 LNHDA, CDR2 SQIVND (reference sequence).

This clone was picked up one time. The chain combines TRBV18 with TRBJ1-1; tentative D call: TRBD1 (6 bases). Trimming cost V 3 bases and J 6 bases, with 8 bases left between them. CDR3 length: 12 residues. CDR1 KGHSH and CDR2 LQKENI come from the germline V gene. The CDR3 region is CASSPDRAEAFF. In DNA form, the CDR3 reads TGTGCCAGCTCACCGGACAGAGCTGAAGCTTTCTTT.

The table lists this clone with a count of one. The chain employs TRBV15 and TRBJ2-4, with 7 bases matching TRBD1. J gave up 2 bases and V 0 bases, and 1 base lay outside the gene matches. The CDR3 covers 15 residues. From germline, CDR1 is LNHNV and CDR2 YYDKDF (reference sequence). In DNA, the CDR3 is TGTGCCACCAGCAGAGAACAGGGGACCAAAAACATTCAGTACTTC. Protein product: CATSREQGTKNIQYF.

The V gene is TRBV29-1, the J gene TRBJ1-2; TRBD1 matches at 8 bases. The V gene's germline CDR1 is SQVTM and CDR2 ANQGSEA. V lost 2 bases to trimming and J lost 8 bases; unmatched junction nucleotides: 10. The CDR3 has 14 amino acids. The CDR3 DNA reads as TGCAGCGTTGAATTTATCGAACAGGGGGGAGGCTACACCTTC. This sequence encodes CSVEFIEQGGGYTF.

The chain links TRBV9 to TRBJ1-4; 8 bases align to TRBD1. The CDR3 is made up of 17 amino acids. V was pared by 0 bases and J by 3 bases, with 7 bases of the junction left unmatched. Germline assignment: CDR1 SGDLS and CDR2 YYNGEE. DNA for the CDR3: TGTGCCAGCAGCGTAGAGGCAGGGGGCTTGGCTAATGAAAAACTGTTTTTT. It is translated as CASSVEAGGLANEKLFF.

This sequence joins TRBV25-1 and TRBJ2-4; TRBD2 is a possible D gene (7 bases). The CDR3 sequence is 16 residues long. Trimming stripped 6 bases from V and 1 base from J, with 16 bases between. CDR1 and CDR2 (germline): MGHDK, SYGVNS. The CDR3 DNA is TGTGCCAGCAGCCTAGGGGGGGCGTCGGCCAAAAACATTCAGTACTTC. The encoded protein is CASSLGGASAKNIQYF.

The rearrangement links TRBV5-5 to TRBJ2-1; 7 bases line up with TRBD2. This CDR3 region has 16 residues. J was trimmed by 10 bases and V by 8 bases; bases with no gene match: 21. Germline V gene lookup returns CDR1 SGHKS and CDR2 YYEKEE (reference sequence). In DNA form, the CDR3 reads TGTGCCAGTTCCCAACAAGGTGGGGCGGGGGATGGCGAGCAGTTCTTC. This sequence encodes CASSQQGGAGDGEQFF.

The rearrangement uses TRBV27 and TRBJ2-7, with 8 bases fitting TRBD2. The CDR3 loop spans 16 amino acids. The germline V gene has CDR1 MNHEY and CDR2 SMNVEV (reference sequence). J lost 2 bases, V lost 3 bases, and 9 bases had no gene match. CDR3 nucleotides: TGTGCCAGCAGTTTGACGATAGCGGGGCGAGCCTACGAGCAGTACTTC. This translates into CASSLTIAGRAYEQYF.

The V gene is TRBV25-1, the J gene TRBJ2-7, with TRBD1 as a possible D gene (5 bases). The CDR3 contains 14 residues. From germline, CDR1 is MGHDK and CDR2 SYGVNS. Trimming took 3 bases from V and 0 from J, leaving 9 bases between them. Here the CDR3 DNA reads TGTGCCAGCAGTGAGACAGAAAGCTCCTACGAGCAGTACTTC. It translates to CASSETESSYEQYF.

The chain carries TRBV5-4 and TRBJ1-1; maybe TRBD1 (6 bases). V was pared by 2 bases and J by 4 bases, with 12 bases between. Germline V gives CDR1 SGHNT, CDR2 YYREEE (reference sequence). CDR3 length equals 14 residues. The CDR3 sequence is CASSFGGAGTEAFF. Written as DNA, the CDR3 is TGTGCCAGCAGCTTTGGGGGGGCCGGCACTGAAGCTTTCTTT.

The CDR3 bases are TGCGCCAGCAGCCAAAGTCCCGGGACTTCCCACGAGCAGTACTTC. It yields the protein CASSQSPGTSHEQYF. The chain joins TRBV4-1 to TRBJ2-7; D is perhaps TRBD2 (6 bases). This CDR3 has 15 residues. Germline CDR1 and CDR2: MGHRA and YSYEKL. Trimming removed 2 bases from V and 5 bases from J, with 16 bases in between.

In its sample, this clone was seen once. The CDR3: CASMTTLSYNEQFF. DNA for the CDR3: TGTGCCAGTATGACGACTTTATCCTACAATGAGCAGTTCTTC. The J gene is TRBJ2-1, the V gene TRBV19; D gene ambiguous. CDR1 is LNHDA and CDR2 is SQIVND in the germline V gene (reference sequence). V lost 7 bases to trimming and J lost 1 base, with 11 bases between them. The CDR3 is 14 residues long.

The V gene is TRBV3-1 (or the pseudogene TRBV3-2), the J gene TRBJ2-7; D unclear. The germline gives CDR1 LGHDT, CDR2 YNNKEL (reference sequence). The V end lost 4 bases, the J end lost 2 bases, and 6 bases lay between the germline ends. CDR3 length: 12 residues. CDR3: CASSPSTYEQYF. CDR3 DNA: TGTGCCAGCAGCCCCAGTACCTACGAGCAGTACTTC.

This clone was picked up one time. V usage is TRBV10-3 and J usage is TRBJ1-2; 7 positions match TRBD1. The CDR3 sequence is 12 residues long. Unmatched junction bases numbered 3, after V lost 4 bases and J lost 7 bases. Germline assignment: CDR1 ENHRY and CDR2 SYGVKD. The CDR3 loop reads CAISGAGGGYTF. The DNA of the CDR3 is TGTGCCATCAGTGGGGCAGGGGGTGGCTACACCTTC.

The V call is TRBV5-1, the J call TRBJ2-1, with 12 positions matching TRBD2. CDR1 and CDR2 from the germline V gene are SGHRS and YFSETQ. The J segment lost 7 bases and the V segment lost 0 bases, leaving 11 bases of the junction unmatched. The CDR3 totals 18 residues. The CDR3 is CASSLAELAGGIGNEQFF. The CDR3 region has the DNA TGCGCCAGCAGCTTGGCCGAACTAGCGGGGGGAATAGGGAATGAGCAGTTCTTC.